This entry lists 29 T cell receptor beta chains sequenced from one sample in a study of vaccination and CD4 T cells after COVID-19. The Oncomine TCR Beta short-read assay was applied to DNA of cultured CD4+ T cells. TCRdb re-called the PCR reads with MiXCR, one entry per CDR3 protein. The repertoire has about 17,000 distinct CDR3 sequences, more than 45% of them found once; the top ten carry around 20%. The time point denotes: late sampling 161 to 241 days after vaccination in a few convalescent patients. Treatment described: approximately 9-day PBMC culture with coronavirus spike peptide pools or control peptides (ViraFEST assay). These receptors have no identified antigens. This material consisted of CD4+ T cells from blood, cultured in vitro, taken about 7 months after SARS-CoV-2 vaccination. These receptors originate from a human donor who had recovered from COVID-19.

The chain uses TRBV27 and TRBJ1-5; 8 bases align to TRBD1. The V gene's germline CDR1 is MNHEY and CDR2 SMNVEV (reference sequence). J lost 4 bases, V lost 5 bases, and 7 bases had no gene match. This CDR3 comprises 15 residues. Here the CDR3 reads CASSPGTGRNQPQHF. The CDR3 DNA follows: TGTGCCAGCAGTCCCGGGACAGGAAGAAATCAGCCCCAGCATTTT.

CDR3 bases: TGTGCCAGCAGCTTAGATGCCCGGTTGGAGACCCAGTACTTC. Its protein is CASSLDARLETQYF. V gene TRBV7-9 combines with J gene TRBJ2-5, with no clear D. Germline-derived CDR1 and CDR2 are SEHNR and FQNEAQ (reference sequence). There are 14 residues in the CDR3. The V and J ends lost 1 base and 5 bases respectively, with 11 bases between them.

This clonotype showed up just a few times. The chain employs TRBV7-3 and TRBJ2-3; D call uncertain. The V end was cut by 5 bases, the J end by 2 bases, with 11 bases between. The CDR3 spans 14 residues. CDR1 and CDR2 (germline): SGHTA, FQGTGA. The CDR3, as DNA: TGTGCCAGCAGCCAATCAGGAGTCACAGATACGCAGTATTTT. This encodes CASSQSGVTDTQYF.

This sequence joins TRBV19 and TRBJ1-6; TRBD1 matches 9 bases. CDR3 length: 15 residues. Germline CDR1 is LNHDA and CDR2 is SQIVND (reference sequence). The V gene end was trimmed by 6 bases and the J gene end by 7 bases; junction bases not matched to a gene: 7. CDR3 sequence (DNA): TGTGCCAGTAGCCCCTGGGGGACAGGGAATTCACCCCTCCACTTT. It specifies CASSPWGTGNSPLHF.

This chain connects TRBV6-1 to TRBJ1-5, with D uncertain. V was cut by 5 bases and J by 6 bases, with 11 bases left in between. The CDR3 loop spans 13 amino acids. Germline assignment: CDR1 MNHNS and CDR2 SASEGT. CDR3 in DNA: TGTGCCAGCAGTAGGGCGACGAGTCAGCCCCAGCATTTT. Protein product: CASSRATSQPQHF.

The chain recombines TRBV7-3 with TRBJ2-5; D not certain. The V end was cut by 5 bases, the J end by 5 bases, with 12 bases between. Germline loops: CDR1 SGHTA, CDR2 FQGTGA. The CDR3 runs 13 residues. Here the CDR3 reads CASSRLRAETQYF. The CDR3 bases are TGTGCCAGCAGCAGACTGAGAGCGGAGACCCAGTACTTC.

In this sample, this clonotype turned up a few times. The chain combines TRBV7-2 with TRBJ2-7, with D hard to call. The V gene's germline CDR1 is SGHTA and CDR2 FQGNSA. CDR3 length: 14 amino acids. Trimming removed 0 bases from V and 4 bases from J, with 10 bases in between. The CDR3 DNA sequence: TGTGCCAGCAGCTTAGCCAGTCTGGGATACGAGCAGTACTTC. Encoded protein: CASSLASLGYEQYF.

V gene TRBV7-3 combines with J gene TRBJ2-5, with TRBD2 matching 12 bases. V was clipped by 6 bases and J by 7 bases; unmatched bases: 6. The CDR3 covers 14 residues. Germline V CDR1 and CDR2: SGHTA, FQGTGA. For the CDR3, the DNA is TGTGCCAGCAGTCAGACTAGCGGGGGAGGGACCCAGTACTTC. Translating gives CASSQTSGGGTQYF.

The CDR3 here is CASSYWGQAGYGYTF. In nucleotides, the CDR3 is TGTGCCAGCAGTTACTGGGGACAGGCTGGGTATGGCTACACCTTC. The rearrangement links TRBV6-5 to TRBJ1-2; TRBD1 matches 8 bases. The CDR3 covers 15 residues. In germline, CDR1 is MNHEY, CDR2 SVGAGI. Losses at the gene ends were 1 base for V and 5 bases for J; bases not matched to a gene: 6.

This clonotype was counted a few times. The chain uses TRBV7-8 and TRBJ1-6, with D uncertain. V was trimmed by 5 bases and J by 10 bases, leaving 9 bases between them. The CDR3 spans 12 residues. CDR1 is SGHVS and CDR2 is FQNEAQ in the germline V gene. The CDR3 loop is CASSLGLSPLHF. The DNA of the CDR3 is TGTGCCAGCAGCCTAGGGCTCTCACCCCTCCACTTT. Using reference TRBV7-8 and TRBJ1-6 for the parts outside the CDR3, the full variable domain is GAGVSQSPRYKVAKRGQDVALRCDPISGHVSLFWYQQALGQGPEFLTYFQNEAQLDKSGLPSDRFFAERPEGSVSTLKIQRTQQEDSAVYLCASSLGLSPLHFGNGTRLTVT.

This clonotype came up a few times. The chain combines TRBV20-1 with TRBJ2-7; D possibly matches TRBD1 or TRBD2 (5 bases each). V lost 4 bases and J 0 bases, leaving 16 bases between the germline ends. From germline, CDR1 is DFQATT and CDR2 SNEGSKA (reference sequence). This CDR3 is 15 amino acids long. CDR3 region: CSANWGRDGSYEQYF. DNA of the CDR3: TGCAGTGCTAATTGGGGACGGGATGGCTCCTACGAGCAGTACTTC.

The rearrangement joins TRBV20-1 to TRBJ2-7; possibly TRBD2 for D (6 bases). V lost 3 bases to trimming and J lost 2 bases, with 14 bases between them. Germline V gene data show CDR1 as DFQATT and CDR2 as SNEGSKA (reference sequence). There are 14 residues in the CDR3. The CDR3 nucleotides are TGCAGTGCTAGTAAGCGGGCCTTTACCTACGAGCAGTACTTC. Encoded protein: CSASKRAFTYEQYF.

In DNA, the CDR3 is TGTGCCAGCAGCCGCGGCAGGGGAGAGGTCGGGGAGCTGTTTTTT. Amino acid sequence: CASSRGRGEVGELFF. This chain links TRBV7-8 with TRBJ2-2; TRBD1 might be the D (6 bases). V lost 5 bases, J lost 7 bases, and 17 bases lay in between. The CDR3 has 15 residues. CDR1 is SGHVS, CDR2 FQNEAQ, per germline.

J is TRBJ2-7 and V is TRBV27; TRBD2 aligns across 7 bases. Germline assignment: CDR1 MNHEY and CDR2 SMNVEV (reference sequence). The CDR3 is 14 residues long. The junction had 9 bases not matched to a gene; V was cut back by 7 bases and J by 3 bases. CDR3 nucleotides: TGTGCCAGCAAACTCGAACTAGCGAACTACGAGCAGTACTTC. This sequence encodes CASKLELANYEQYF.

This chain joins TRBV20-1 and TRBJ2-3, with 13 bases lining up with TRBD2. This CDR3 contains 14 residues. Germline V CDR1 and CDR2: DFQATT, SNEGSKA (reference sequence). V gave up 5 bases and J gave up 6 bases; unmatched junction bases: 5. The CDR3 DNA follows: TGCAGTGCTGTCACTAGCGGGGGGGCCGATACGCAGTATTTT. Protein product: CSAVTSGGADTQYF.

The CDR3 region has the DNA TGCAGTGCTAGAGACGTAGACAGGGTAGGCGGCTACACCTTC. Encoded protein: CSARDVDRVGGYTF. The chain uses TRBV20-1 and TRBJ1-2; 7 bases line up with TRBD1. The CDR3 has 14 amino acids. Looked up from germline, CDR1 is DFQATT and CDR2 is SNEGSKA (reference sequence). With V trimmed by 0 bases and J by 8 bases, 9 bases remained unmatched.

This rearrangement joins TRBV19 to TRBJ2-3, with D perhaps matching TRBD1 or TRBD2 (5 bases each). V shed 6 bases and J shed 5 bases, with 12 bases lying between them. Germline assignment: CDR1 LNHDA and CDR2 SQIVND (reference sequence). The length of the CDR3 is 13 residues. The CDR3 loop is CASRLDGGDTQYF. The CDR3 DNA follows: TGTGCCAGTAGGCTCGATGGGGGAGATACGCAGTATTTT.

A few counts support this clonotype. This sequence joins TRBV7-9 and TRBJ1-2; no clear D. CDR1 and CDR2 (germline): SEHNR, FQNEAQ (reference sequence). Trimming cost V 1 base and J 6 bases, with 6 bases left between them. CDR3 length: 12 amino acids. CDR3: CASSLEGHGYTF. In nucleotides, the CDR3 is TGTGCCAGCAGCTTAGAGGGCCATGGCTACACCTTC.

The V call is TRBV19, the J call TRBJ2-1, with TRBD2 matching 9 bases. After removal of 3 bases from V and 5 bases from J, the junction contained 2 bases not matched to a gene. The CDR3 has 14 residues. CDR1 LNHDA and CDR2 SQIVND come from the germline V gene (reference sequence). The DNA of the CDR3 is TGTGCCAGTAGTATTCTAGCGGGGAACAATGAGCAGTTCTTC. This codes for CASSILAGNNEQFF. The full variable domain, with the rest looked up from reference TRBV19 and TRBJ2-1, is DGGITQSPKYLFRKEGQNVTLSCEQNLNHDAMYWYRQDPGQGLRLIYYSQIVNDFQKGDIAEGYSVSREKKESFPLTVTSAQKNPTAFYLCASSILAGNNEQFFGPGTRLTVL.

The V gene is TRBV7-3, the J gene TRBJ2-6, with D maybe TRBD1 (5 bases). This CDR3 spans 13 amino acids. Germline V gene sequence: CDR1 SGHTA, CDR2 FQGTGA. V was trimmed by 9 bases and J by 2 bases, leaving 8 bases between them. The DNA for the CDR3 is TGTGCCAGACAGGTTACTGGGGCCAACGTCCTGACTTTC. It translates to CARQVTGANVLTF.

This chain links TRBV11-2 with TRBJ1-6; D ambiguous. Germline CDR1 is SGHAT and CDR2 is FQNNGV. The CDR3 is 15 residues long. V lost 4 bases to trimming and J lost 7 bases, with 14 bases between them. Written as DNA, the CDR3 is TGTGCCAGCAGCTCTCGGACCAGAGGGAATTCACCCCTCCACTTT. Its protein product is CASSSRTRGNSPLHF.

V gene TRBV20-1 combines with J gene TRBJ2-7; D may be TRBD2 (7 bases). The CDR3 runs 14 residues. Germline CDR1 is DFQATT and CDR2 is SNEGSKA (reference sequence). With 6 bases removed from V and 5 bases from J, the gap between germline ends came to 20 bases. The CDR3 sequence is CSALGGAGGDEQYF. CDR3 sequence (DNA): TGCAGTGCCCTTGGGGGGGCCGGCGGTGACGAGCAGTACTTC.

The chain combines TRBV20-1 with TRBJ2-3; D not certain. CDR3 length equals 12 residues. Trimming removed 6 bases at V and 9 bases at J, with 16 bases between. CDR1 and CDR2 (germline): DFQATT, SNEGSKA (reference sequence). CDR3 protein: CSATGPLRTQYF. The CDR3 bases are TGCAGTGCAACTGGACCACTCAGGACGCAGTATTTT.

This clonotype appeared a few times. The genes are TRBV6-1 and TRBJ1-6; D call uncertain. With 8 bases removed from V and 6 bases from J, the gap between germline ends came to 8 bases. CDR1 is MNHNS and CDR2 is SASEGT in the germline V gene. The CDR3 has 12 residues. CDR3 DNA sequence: TGTGCCAGCGCCGGGTTTAATTCACCCCTCCACTTT. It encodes CASAGFNSPLHF.

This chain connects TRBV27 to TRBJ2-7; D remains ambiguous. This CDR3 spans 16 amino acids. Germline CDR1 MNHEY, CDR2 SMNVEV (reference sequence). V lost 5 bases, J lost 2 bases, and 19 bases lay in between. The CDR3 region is CASSPPRLSSPYEQYF. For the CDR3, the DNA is TGTGCCAGCAGTCCCCCGAGACTGTCGTCCCCCTACGAGCAGTACTTC.

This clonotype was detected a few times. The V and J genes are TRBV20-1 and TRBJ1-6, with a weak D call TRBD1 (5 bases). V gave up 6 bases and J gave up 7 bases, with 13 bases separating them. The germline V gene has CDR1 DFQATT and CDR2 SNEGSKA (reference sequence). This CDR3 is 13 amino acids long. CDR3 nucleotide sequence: TGCAGTGCCCAACCCGGGGCGAATTCACCCCTCCACTTT. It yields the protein CSAQPGANSPLHF.

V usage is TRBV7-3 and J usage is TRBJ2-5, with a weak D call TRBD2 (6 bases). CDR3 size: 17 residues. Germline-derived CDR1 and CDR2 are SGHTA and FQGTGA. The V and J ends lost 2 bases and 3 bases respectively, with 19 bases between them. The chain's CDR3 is CASSLGGTGAVKETQYF. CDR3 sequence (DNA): TGTGCCAGCAGCTTAGGAGGGACCGGGGCAGTAAAAGAGACCCAGTACTTC.

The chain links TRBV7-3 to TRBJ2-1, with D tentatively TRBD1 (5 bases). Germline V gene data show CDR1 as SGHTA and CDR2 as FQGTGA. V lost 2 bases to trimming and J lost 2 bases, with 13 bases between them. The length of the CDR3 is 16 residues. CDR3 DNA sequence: TGTGCCAGCAGCTTATTAGGCAGGGCGACCTACAATGAGCAGTTCTTC. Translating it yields CASSLLGRATYNEQFF.

The CDR3 nucleotides are TGCAGTGCCACGACCGGGAACACTGAAGCTTTCTTT. This sequence encodes CSATTGNTEAFF. J is TRBJ1-1 and V is TRBV20-1, with D unresolved. The CDR3 is 12 residues long. CDR1 and CDR2 (germline): DFQATT, SNEGSKA (reference sequence). V shed 6 bases and J shed 1 base, with 9 bases lying between them.